The 30 T cell receptor beta chains listed next were all sequenced from one sample in a study of radiotherapy plus CTLA-4 blockade in lung cancer. The method was immunoSEQ multiplex PCR; TCRdb's version includes in-frame clones alone and lacks a portion of them. The sample has more than 95,000 clones; nearly 80% are singletons. Specimen: peripheral blood, collected from a patient treated with radiotherapy plus ipilimumab. These receptors were obtained from a human donor with non-small cell lung cancer who had a partial response to radiotherapy plus ipilimumab.

This clone was observed once. CDR3 region: CASSSDGNTDTQYF. As DNA, the CDR3 is TGTGCCAGCAGCTCGGACGGGAACACAGATACGCAGTATTTT. The chain couples TRBV5-4 to TRBJ2-3; tentative D call: TRBD2 (5 bases). The V end lost 3 bases, the J end lost 2 bases, and 10 bases lay between the germline ends. Per germline, CDR1 SGHNT and CDR2 YYREEE (reference sequence). The CDR3 is made up of 14 amino acids.

The rearrangement links TRBV7-2 to TRBJ1-2, with TRBD1 matching over 8 bases. J was trimmed by 6 bases and V by 5 bases; bases with no gene match: 11. Germline loops: CDR1 SGHTA, CDR2 FQGNSA. The CDR3 covers 15 residues. The DNA for the CDR3 is TGTGCCAGCAGCCAAACTGGACAGGGTCTGGATGGCTACACCTTC. Translation gives CASSQTGQGLDGYTF.

The chain combines TRBV10-1 with TRBJ1-1, with D possibly being TRBD1 (5 bases). Germline loops: CDR1 WNHNN, CDR2 SYGVQD (reference sequence). This CDR3 comprises 12 residues. V dropped 3 bases and J dropped 4 bases, with 6 bases sitting between them. CDR3 sequence (DNA): TGCGCCAGCAGTGACAGGGTCACTGAAGCTTTCTTT. This encodes CASSDRVTEAFF.

The J gene is TRBJ2-7, the V gene TRBV18, with TRBD1 as a possible D gene (7 bases). Germline CDR1 KGHSH, CDR2 LQKENI. Between the trimmed V and J ends, which lost 4 bases and 2 bases, there was a span of 12 bases. The CDR3 has 14 amino acids. Here the CDR3 reads CASSLQGEAYEQYF. The CDR3, as DNA: TGTGCCAGCTCACTCCAGGGGGAGGCCTACGAGCAGTACTTC.

This clone was picked up one time. The rearrangement joins TRBV6-4 to TRBJ2-2; tentatively, D is TRBD1 (5 bases). The CDR3 contains 15 residues. The germline V gene encodes CDR1 MRHNA and CDR2 SNTAGT. Deletions cut 3 bases from V and 5 bases from J, with 13 bases between. The CDR3 nucleotides are TGTGCCAGCAGTGATGGGGCAGTTCGTACCGGGGAGCTGTTTTTT. Its translation is CASSDGAVRTGELFF.

The V and J genes are TRBV7-2 and TRBJ1-5, with D possibly matching TRBD1 (5 bases). CDR1 is SGHTA and CDR2 is FQGNSA in the germline V gene. The V end was cut by 5 bases, the J end by 4 bases, with 9 bases between. There are 13 residues in the CDR3. CDR3 DNA sequence: TGTGCCAGCAGCCCCGACAGTAATCAGCCCCAGCATTTT. Protein sequence: CASSPDSNQPQHF.

This chain connects TRBV30 to TRBJ2-4; D is undetermined. The CDR3 length is 17 residues. Trimming removed 6 bases from V and 0 bases from J, with 21 bases in between. Germline V gene sequence: CDR1 GTSNPN, CDR2 SVGIG (reference sequence). The CDR3 bases are TGTGCCTGTTCAACCGGCGGAACGGTCGTAGCCAAAAACATTCAGTACTTC. This gives the protein CACSTGGTVVAKNIQYF.

The chain employs TRBV11-3 and TRBJ2-5; 9 bases agree with TRBD1. J lost 0 bases, V lost 3 bases, and 8 bases had no gene match. This CDR3 contains 17 residues. Germline lookup yields CDR1 SGHNT and CDR2 YENEEA. In DNA, the CDR3 is TGTGCCAGCAGCTTTTTTACGGACAGGGGTAACCAAGAGACCCAGTACTTC. Its translation: CASSFFTDRGNQETQYF.

The rearrangement joins TRBV19 to TRBJ2-3, with D possibly being TRBD1 (6 bases). Germline V gene lookup returns CDR1 LNHDA and CDR2 SQIVND (reference sequence). V was trimmed by 6 bases and J by 2 bases, leaving 15 bases between them. This CDR3 has 15 amino acids. The CDR3 region is CASRQNRDHTDTQYF. In nucleotides, the CDR3 is TGTGCCAGTAGACAGAACAGGGACCACACAGATACGCAGTATTTT.

The chain uses TRBV9 and TRBJ2-1, with 9 bases aligning to TRBD2. Trimming cost V 4 bases and J 3 bases; bases outside gene matches: 11. Germline CDR1 is SGDLS and CDR2 is YYNGEE. This CDR3 has 17 amino acids. The CDR3 DNA is TGTGCCAGCAGCCCCAGGGTAGCGGGAGAGTTCTACAATGAGCAGTTCTTC. Protein: CASSPRVAGEFYNEQFF.

The chain joins TRBV11-2 to TRBJ2-3; D might be TRBD1 (6 bases). CDR3 length equals 15 residues. From germline, CDR1 is SGHAT and CDR2 FQNNGV. V shed 5 bases and J shed 2 bases, with 14 bases lying between them. In DNA form, the CDR3 reads TGTGCCAGCAGCCAAGGACAGATTTCCACAGATACGCAGTATTTT. It is translated as CASSQGQISTDTQYF.

The chain links TRBV2 to TRBJ2-7, with 9 bases that match TRBD1. The CDR3 covers 12 residues. In germline, CDR1 is SNHLY, CDR2 FYNNEI. Losses at the gene ends were 6 bases for V and 7 bases for J; bases not matched to a gene: 4. The CDR3 spells CASRRTGDEQYV. The CDR3 nucleotides read TGTGCCAGCAGAAGGACAGGGGATGAGCAGTACGTC.

Turning to this clone: An end of the junction does not agree with germline; a read error may underlie this. This sequence joins TRBV6-1 and TRBJ1-1, with 7 bases lining up with TRBD1. The CDR3 extends over 13 amino acids. Germline assignment: CDR1 MNHNS and CDR2 SASEGT. In DNA form, the CDR3 reads TGTGCCAGCAGAGTACAGGGGAACGCTGAAGCTTTCTTT. Encoded protein: CASRVQGNAEAFF.

This clone came up once. The rearrangement joins TRBV29-1 to TRBJ1-1, with unresolved D. Trimming took 4 bases from V and 1 from J, leaving 10 bases between them. The germline V gene has CDR1 SQVTM and CDR2 ANQGSEA. CDR3 size: 13 residues. The CDR3 reads CSVVKQQNTEAFF. In DNA, the CDR3 is TGCAGCGTTGTTAAACAGCAGAACACTGAAGCTTTCTTT.

The chain has TRBV5-1 and TRBJ1-2; the D is unclear. Trimming took off 4 bases at V and 4 bases at J, with 11 bases between the two ends. CDR1 is SGHRS, CDR2 YFSETQ, per germline. This CDR3 contains 13 residues. CDR3 residues: CASSPQEAYGYTF. The CDR3 coding sequence is TGCGCCAGCAGCCCGCAGGAAGCCTATGGCTACACCTTC.

The gene calls are TRBV6-1 and TRBJ1-1; D is perhaps TRBD1 (5 bases). In germline, CDR1 is MNHNS, CDR2 SASEGT. The CDR3 contains 13 residues. The V end lost 4 bases, the J end lost 0 bases, and 6 bases lay between the germline ends. CDR3 bases: TGTGCCAGCAGTGCGACAGTGAACACTGAAGCTTTCTTT. Translating it yields CASSATVNTEAFF.

The rearrangement links TRBV7-2 to TRBJ1-2; D might be TRBD1 (5 bases). This CDR3 spans 14 amino acids. V shed 2 bases and J shed 2 bases, with 9 bases lying between them. CDR1 SGHTA and CDR2 FQGNSA come from the germline V gene. The CDR3 nucleotides are TGTGCCAGCAGCTTATCCCGGGGGAACTATGGCTACACCTTC. This gives the protein CASSLSRGNYGYTF.

The genes are TRBV27 and TRBJ1-4; D possibly corresponds to TRBD1 (6 bases). The germline V gene encodes CDR1 MNHEY and CDR2 SMNVEV (reference sequence). V was shortened by 5 bases and J by 9 bases, with 10 bases between the two germline ends. This CDR3 is 12 amino acids long. The CDR3 spells CASSLRGQKLFF. Here the CDR3 DNA reads TGTGCCAGCAGTCTCAGGGGACAAAAACTGTTTTTT.

CDR3 residues: CASSPRGQGARNEQYF. The CDR3 nucleotides read TGTGCCAGCAGCCCAAGGGGACAGGGGGCGAGGAACGAGCAGTACTTC. V is TRBV11-2 and J is TRBJ2-7; TRBD1 matches 12 bases. With 5 bases clipped from V and 5 bases from J, the junction kept 10 bases outside the gene matches. Germline CDR1 and CDR2: SGHAT and FQNNGV. The length of the CDR3 is 16 residues. Variable domain in full (rest from reference TRBV11-2 and TRBJ2-7): EAGVAQSPRYKIIEKRQSVAFWCNPISGHATLYWYQQILGQGPKLLIQFQNNGVVDDSQLPKDRFSAERLKGVDSTLKIQPAKLEDSAVYLCASSPRGQGARNEQYFGPGTRLTVT.

This chain joins TRBV19 and TRBJ1-1; 8 bases map to TRBD1. The germline gives CDR1 LNHDA, CDR2 SQIVND (reference sequence). This CDR3 contains 16 residues. The ends lost 3 bases at V and 1 base at J; junction bases unmatched: 7. The CDR3 bases are TGTGCCAGTAGTATCGGGACAGGCCTCGGGAACACTGAAGCTTTCTTT. It specifies CASSIGTGLGNTEAFF.

The gene calls are TRBV2 and TRBJ2-5, with 7 nucleotides matching TRBD1. CDR1 is SNHLY, CDR2 FYNNEI, per germline. Losses at the gene ends were 6 bases for V and 5 bases for J; bases not matched to a gene: 12. This CDR3 comprises 15 residues. DNA for the CDR3: TGTGCCAGCAGAGTGGACAGGACGCGAACCGAGACCCAGTACTTC. Its translation: CASRVDRTRTETQYF.

The chain has TRBV6-5 and TRBJ2-2; tentative D call: TRBD1 (5 bases). Germline assignment: CDR1 MNHEY and CDR2 SVGAGI. This CDR3 has 15 amino acids. Trimming took off 2 bases at V and 7 bases at J, with 14 bases between the two ends. Written as DNA, the CDR3 is TGTGCCAGCAGTTACGGGCAGGGTTCTATCGGGGAGCTGTTTTTT. Protein: CASSYGQGSIGELFF.

The gene calls are TRBV29-1 and TRBJ2-3; TRBD2 agrees at 7 bases. The CDR3 is made up of 14 amino acids. V shed 5 bases, J shed 7 bases, and the junction held 12 bases outside the gene matches. Germline V gene lookup returns CDR1 SQVTM and CDR2 ANQGSEA. CDR3 residues: CSVWGGGSLNTQYF. CDR3 sequence (DNA): TGCAGCGTTTGGGGTGGCGGGAGTCTAAATACGCAGTATTTT.

This clone was recorded once. This sequence joins TRBV4-1 and TRBJ1-5; D possibly corresponds to TRBD1 (6 bases). The ends were cut back, 0 bases at V and 6 bases at J, with 12 bases in the middle. Looked up from germline, CDR1 is MGHRA and CDR2 is YSYEKL. The CDR3 spans 15 residues. CDR3 amino acids: CASSQDRGMSQPQHF. For the CDR3, the DNA is TGCGCCAGCAGCCAAGACAGGGGAATGAGTCAGCCCCAGCATTTT.

The DNA for the CDR3 is TGTGCCAGCAGCTTAATCCTACTCGACAAAAACATTCAGTACTTC. Encoded protein: CASSLILLDKNIQYF. This chain links TRBV7-9 with TRBJ2-4; the D is unclear. This CDR3 has 15 amino acids. V dropped 2 bases and J dropped 3 bases, with 11 bases sitting between them. In germline, CDR1 is SEHNR, CDR2 FQNEAQ (reference sequence).

The gene calls are TRBV7-2 and TRBJ2-5; 8 bases fit TRBD2. There are 16 residues in the CDR3. From germline, CDR1 is SGHTA and CDR2 FQGNSA. Germline trimming cut 1 base from V and 6 bases from J; bases unmatched to any gene: 10. CDR3 sequence: CASSLEGSGTTKTQYF. For the CDR3, the DNA is TGTGCCAGCAGCTTAGAAGGTAGCGGGACAACGAAGACCCAGTACTTC.

The CDR3 here is CAWRLAGGKNEQFF. CDR3 bases: TGTGCCTGGAGGCTAGCGGGAGGGAAGAATGAGCAGTTCTTC. The V gene is TRBV30, the J gene TRBJ2-1; TRBD2 matches at 12 bases. Trimming cost V 3 bases and J 7 bases; bases outside gene matches: 4. The CDR3 has 14 residues. The germline gives CDR1 GTSNPN, CDR2 SVGIG (reference sequence).

The chain uses TRBV5-1 and TRBJ2-7; 15 bases match TRBD2. With V trimmed by 4 bases and J by 1 base, 3 bases remained unmatched. Germline lookup yields CDR1 SGHRS and CDR2 YFSETQ. The CDR3 runs 16 residues. This CDR3 is CASSTGLAGGSYEQYF. The CDR3 bases are TGCGCCAGCAGCACGGGACTAGCGGGAGGTTCCTACGAGCAGTACTTC.

The rearrangement joins TRBV18 to TRBJ1-1, with 7 positions matching TRBD1. V trimming: 1 base; J trimming: 5 bases; junction bases outside the gene matches: 4. This CDR3 spans 14 amino acids. Germline assignment: CDR1 KGHSH and CDR2 LQKENI. As DNA, the CDR3 is TGTGCCAGCTCACCACGGGCAGGGGGGACTGAAGCTTTCTTT. This encodes CASSPRAGGTEAFF. Based on the CDR3 plus reference TRBV18 and TRBJ1-1, the full variable domain is NAGVMQNPRHLVRRRGQEARLRCSPMKGHSHVYWYRQLPEEGLKFMVYLQKENIIDESGMPKERFSAEFPKEGPSILRIQQVVRGDSAAYFCASSPRAGGTEAFFGQGTRLTVV.

In DNA, the CDR3 is TGTGCCAGCAGCTTCGGGGGACACACCATATATTTT. Translated: CASSFGGHTIYF. The chain joins TRBV11-2 to TRBJ1-3; a weak D match, TRBD1 (5 bases). Germline assignment: CDR1 SGHAT and CDR2 FQNNGV. V lost 3 bases, J lost 8 bases, and 8 bases lay in between. The CDR3 runs 12 residues.